This TCR beta chain was observed in a study of beta chain features in type 1 diabetes. Study information: The patients were much like the healthy donors in age, gender and cell yields. Study-level findings and limits: Naive, central memory and regulatory TCRB repertoires appeared more similar among patients than healthy donors. Shorter TCRB CDR3s, moderately but significantly so, were found in Type 1 diabetes patients in all four CD4+ subsets. VDJ junctions sequenced from type 1 diabetes patients showed fewer insertions and more deletions.

Remarks on this clone: What it binds is unknown.

V was trimmed by 0 bases and J by 9 bases, leaving 6 bases between them. Germline V gene lookup returns CDR1 GTSNPN and CDR2 SVGIG (reference sequence). CDR3 length: 11 amino acids. Since all of the isolated RNA was reverse transcribed, expressed TCRB transcripts were what got sequenced. The data were produced by immunoSEQ multiplex PCR, yet TCRdb's version contains in-frame clones alone and is incomplete. The table records about 190,000 clones, less than 10% of them present only once. Cell sorting via CD45RO/CCR7/CD25/CD127/CD95/CD27 was performed to obtain CD4+ naive, central memory, regulatory and stem cell-like memory cells.

J is TRBJ1-3 and V is TRBV30, with D perhaps TRBD1 (5 bases). The sample consisted of central memory CD4+ T cells from blood. The source of this sequence is a man between 18 and 35 years old with type 1 diabetes. Written as DNA, the CDR3 is TGTGCCTGGAGTGTTCAGGGCACCATATATTTT. This sequence encodes CAWSVQGTIYF.